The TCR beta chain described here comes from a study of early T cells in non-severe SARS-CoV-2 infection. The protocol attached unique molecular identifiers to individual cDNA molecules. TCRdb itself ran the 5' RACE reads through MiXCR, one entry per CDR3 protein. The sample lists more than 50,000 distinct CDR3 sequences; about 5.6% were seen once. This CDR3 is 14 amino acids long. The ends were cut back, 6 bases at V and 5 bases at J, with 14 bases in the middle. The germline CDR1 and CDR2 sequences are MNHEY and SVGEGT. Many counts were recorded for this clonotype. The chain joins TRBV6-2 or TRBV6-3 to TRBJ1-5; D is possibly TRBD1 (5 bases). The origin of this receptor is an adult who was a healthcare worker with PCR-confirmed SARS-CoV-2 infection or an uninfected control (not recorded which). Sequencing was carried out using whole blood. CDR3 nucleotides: TGTGCCAGCAGCCGGGGACGGCCGGATCAGCCCCAGCATTTT. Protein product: CASSRGRPDQPQHF.